This note documents a single T cell receptor (beta chain) sequence. Per the original methods: Counts of nucleated cells, estimated from reference gene primer amplification, were obtained. The method was immunoSEQ multiplex PCR; TCRdb's version includes in-frame clones alone and lacks a portion of them. V and J calls and clone size are given by that table; D and trimming were obtained from the DNA. This sample has 540,000 or so clones, with approximately 91% found just once. The data were obtained in a study of blood T cell repertoires in COVID-19. About the research overall: COVID-19 samples, acute and convalescent, were from the United States, Italy and Spain. PBMCs, B-cell-depleted T cells, or T cells provided the cDNA or gDNA that made up the material.

The Seattle site enrolled patients during active infection and followed them longitudinally. This CDR3 is built from 15 residues. The V gene end was trimmed by 4 bases and the J gene end by 7 bases; junction bases not matched to a gene: 11. The germline V gene has CDR1 SNHLY and CDR2 FYNNEI. The chain uses TRBV2 and TRBJ2-7, with 9 bases aligning to TRBD2. Material: peripheral blood. This clonotype was sampled from a woman between 50 and 59 years old with COVID-19, enrolled during active disease. Here the CDR3 DNA reads TGTGCCAGCAGTGCCCTAGCGGGGAGGGAGGGGGAGCAGTACTTC. It encodes CASSALAGREGEQYF.